Included here is one TCR beta chain sequence, with context. V lost 6 bases to trimming and J lost 7 bases, with 12 bases between them. Germline CDR1 reads SQVTM; CDR2 reads ANQGSEA. This CDR3 is 12 amino acids long. This record comes from a study of CD8+ T cells in alopecia areata. Extracted RNA was reverse transcribed into cDNA, the sequencing template. This table comes from immunoSEQ multiplex PCR, and its TCRdb copy is limited to in-frame clones, with some not included. The data show 220,000 or so clones, around three fifths seen once. The receptor was isolated from a human donor with alopecia areata. Sequencing was performed on CD4+ T cells sorted from blood, taken at week 0. J is TRBJ1-4 and V is TRBV29-1; unclear D gene. The CDR3 sequence is CSVEAAGEKLFF. The CDR3 DNA sequence: TGCAGCGTCGAGGCCGCGGGTGAAAAACTGTTTTTT.